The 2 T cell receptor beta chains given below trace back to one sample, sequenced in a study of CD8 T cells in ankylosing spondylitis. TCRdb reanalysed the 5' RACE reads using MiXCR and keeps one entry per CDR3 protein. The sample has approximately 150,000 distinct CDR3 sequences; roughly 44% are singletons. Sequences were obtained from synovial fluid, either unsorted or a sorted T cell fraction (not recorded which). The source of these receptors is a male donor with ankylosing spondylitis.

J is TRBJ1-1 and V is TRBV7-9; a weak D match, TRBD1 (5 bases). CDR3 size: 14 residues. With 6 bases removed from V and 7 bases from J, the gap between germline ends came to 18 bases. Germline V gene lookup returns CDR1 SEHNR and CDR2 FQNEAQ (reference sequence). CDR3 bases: TGTGCCAGCAGAGGGAGCCGGGGGAAGGGTGAAGCTTTCTTT. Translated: CASRGSRGKGEAFF.

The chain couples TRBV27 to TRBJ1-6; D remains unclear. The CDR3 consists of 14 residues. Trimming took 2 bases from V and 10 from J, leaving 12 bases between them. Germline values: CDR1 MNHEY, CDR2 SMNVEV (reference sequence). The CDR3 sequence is CASSLIPHRSPLHF. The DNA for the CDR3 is TGTGCCAGCAGTTTAATTCCCCATAGATCACCCCTCCACTTT.